This T cell receptor (beta chain) came from a study of cytomegalovirus exposure and HLA in healthy donors. Points from the study as a whole: Analyzed later, most CMV-associated TCR beta chains appeared HLA-restricted. Most TCRs appeared rarely, but some public TCRs recurred in many donors. Upon later analysis, TCR association rates were observed to vary by HLA locus, being highest for DRB1 and lowest for HLA-C.

Germline V gene data show CDR1 as SGHTA and CDR2 as FQGTGA. The CDR3 totals 16 residues. V gave up 5 bases and J gave up 1 base, with 16 bases separating them. Researchers ran the PCR with 60 Vbeta and 13 Jbeta primers. Only in-frame clones appear in the TCRdb table, and some are missing; sequencing was by immunoSEQ multiplex PCR. The sample carries approximately 140,000 clones, about 80% recorded once. There are a few counts of this clone. Its specificity is not known. Source material: PBMCs. The V gene is TRBV7-3, the J gene TRBJ2-3; tentatively, D is TRBD1 (6 bases). This clonotype was obtained from a male donor in good health and CMV-seropositive. The CDR3 is CASSQSRDTGTDTQYF. The CDR3 nucleotides read TGTGCCAGCAGCCAATCCCGGGACACGGGCACAGATACGCAGTATTTT.